The T cell receptor (beta chain) described here comes from a study of sequential checkpoint blockade in melanoma (dated by TCRdb to about 2019). General notes on the study: Patients were assigned by 1:1 randomization to either first-line nivolumab followed by ipilimumab (arm A) or ipilimumab followed by nivolumab (arm B). Maintenance nivolumab was given following each of the two trial sequences. For 20 to 25 patients, matched tumor biopsies were obtained before treatment and at week 13, following single-agent nivolumab (arm A) or ipilimumab (arm B). The same lesion was the source of around 80% of the matched pre- and post-treatment tumor biopsy pairs. DNA from about 99 pretreatment melanoma tumor samples was subjected to TCRbeta immunosequencing. Broader findings and caveats from the paper: Small sample sizes and reduced statistical power limited the within-arm analyses of tumor T-cell fraction. Clinical benefit was about 30 times more likely to be achieved by patients whose tumor T-cell fraction and clonality increased by week 13. In the nivolumab-first arm (arm A), an association was found between pretreatment tumor TIL clonality and response (P = .04). Tumor T-cell fraction and clonality were correlated with PD-L1 staining and CD8+ T-cell counts, but not with mutational load. The response-prediction model combining TCR metrics and mutation burden needs validation in larger, independent patient cohorts.

Concerning this clone itself: There is no known antigen for this receptor. It has no much larger one-base neighbor in the sample; base qualities were not kept.

The immunoSEQ Assay was used to immunosequence TCRbeta CDR3 regions from genomic DNA. Before high-throughput sequencing, genomic DNA was amplified using bias-controlled multiplex PCR. Per the source publication's procedure: To quantify the absolute abundance of each unique TCRbeta CDR3 region, the sequences were collapsed and filtered. Clonality was defined as 1 minus Pielou's evenness and was calculated using productive rearrangements only. Tumor T-cell fraction was calculated by normalizing TCRbeta template counts to the amount of usable DNA, which was estimated from several housekeeping genes. A previously published method was used to identify clones with significantly greater frequencies in on-treatment samples than in baseline samples. In TCRdb, the immuneACCESS table is reduced to in-frame sequences with V and J assigned. These tables do not hold every clone; where another copy was compared, an unresolved V gene accounts for under half, and the others remain unexplained. From that table come the V and J calls and clone size; the DNA was used to work out D and trimming. This sample has 10,000 to 15,000 clones in its table, and 21% of those were observed once. Together, the top ten hold 6% to 7.5% of the sample.

Spanning cysteine to phenylalanine, the CDR3 consists of 15 amino acids. Kept here is only the CDR3 DNA, which spans 45 bases and is read in frame from base 1. V is shortened by 1 base, J by 5 bases, and the region joining them spans 14 bases. The CDR1 and CDR2 encoded by the germline V gene are SGHNT and YENEEA. What the treatment or condition label conveys for this sample: randomized to nivolumab then ipilimumab (arm A) or the reverse (arm B). None of the patients in the trial had previously been given DNA-damaging chemotherapy. Samples came from patients with melanoma in CheckMate 064, a randomized, open-label phase II trial of sequential checkpoint blockade. Tumor TCR sequencing used genomic DNA from formalin-fixed paraffin-embedded (FFPE) tissue samples.

The material was tumor tissue (inferred from file names), obtained from a patient given nivolumab and ipilimumab in sequence. The sequence joins TRBV11-3 to TRBJ1-2; no D gene is confidently identified. This TCR derives from a human donor with melanoma. In nucleotides, the sequence is TGTGCCAGCAGCTTAGTGGTCGGCGGAGCTTATGGCTACACCTTC. Translated, it reads CASSLVVGGAYGYTF.